This TCR beta chain is drawn from a study of shared clonotypes between healthy human individuals. The wider study: The study drew on a couple of women and a few men aged 18 to 49 as donors.

The donors, all of them Caucasian adults, lived in Nashville, Tennessee. The CDR3 is made up of 15 amino acids. Deletions cut 1 base from V and 6 bases from J, with 14 bases between. Germline V gives CDR1 LNHNV, CDR2 YYDKDF (reference sequence). Sequencing used immunoSEQ multiplex PCR; TCRdb keeps in-frame clones, though not all of them. The sample contains some 2.3 million clones, approximately 95% of which appear only once. Sample: naive CD4+ T cells from PBMCs. Subset indicated: CD45RA+ positively selected. The source of this sequence is a man younger than 35 in good health. Some clones in this sample may be carry-over from other donors' samples. The chain employs TRBV15 and TRBJ2-3; D remains ambiguous. CDR3 sequence: CATSRVTNLGDTQYF. The CDR3 DNA follows: TGTGCCACCAGCAGAGTTACGAATTTAGGGGATACGCAGTATTTT.